This is a list of T cell receptor beta chains from one sample in a study of blood T cell repertoires in COVID-19. Only in-frame clones appear in the TCRdb table, and some are missing; sequencing was by immunoSEQ multiplex PCR. The table has nearly 110,000 clones, roughly 83% seen once. Sequenced sample: peripheral blood. The receptors stem from a human donor in a cohort sampled during active COVID-19. CDR3s include the opening cysteine and the closing phenylalanine or tryptophan. A D gene is named only where the DNA matches it firmly. Clone size, where shown, is once, few, many, or a class for clones that have expanded.

abundance	d_gene	len	v_gene	j_gene	CDR3aa	CDR3nt
.	TRBD2	17	TRBV4-1	TRBJ2-5	CASSQDRLAGGHETQYF	TGCGCCAGCAGCCAAGATCGACTAGCGGGAGGTCATGAGACCCAGTACTTC
.	.	17	TRBV21-1	TRBJ2-2	CASSKSGILQGTGELFF	TGTGCCAGCAGCAAGTCCGGGATCCTCCAGGGGACCGGGGAGCTGTTTTTT
.	TRBD1	15	TRBV5-1	TRBJ1-2	CASRRTPTGGYGYTF	TGCGCCAGCAGACGAACTCCAACAGGGGGCTATGGCTACACCTTC
few	TRBD2	16	TRBV7-3	TRBJ2-2	CASSLFSGSGTGELFF	TGTGCCAGCAGCCTTTTTAGCGGGAGCGGCACCGGGGAGCTGTTTTTT
.	TRBD1	14	TRBV7-2	TRBJ1-4	CASTLGQGHEKLFF	TGTGCCAGCACCCTGGGACAGGGTCATGAAAAACTGTTTTTT
.	.	11	TRBV29-1	TRBJ1-2	CSVFDEEGYTF	TGCAGCGTTTTTGACGAGGAGGGCTACACCTTC
.	.	16	TRBV6-5	TRBJ1-2	CASSYSGTKANYGYTF	TGTGCCAGCAGTTACTCGGGGACAAAGGCTAACTATGGCTACACCTTC
.	TRBD1	15	TRBV30	TRBJ2-1	CAWSVGTGPYNEQFF	TGTGCCTGGAGTGTAGGGACAGGGCCCTACAATGAGCAGTTCTTC
.	.	17	TRBV28	TRBJ1-4	CASRTGWGTGSNEKLFF	TGTGCCAGCCGAACAGGATGGGGCACAGGGAGTAATGAAAAACTGTTTTTT
.	TRBD1	16	TRBV28	TRBJ1-3	CASSSTDRGPGNTIYF	TGTGCCAGCAGTTCAACGGACAGGGGGCCTGGAAACACCATATATTTT
.	TRBD1	16	TRBV19	TRBJ1-1	CASSMMDRGLDTEAFF	TGTGCCAGTAGTATGATGGACAGGGGATTGGACACTGAAGCTTTCTTT
.	.	14	TRBV9	TRBJ1-2	CASSPGGEGYGYTF	TGTGCCAGCAGCCCTGGGGGGGAGGGCTATGGCTACACCTTC
.	TRBD2	15	TRBV12-5	TRBJ2-1	CASGLALAGGGEQFF	TGTGCTAGTGGTTTGGCCCTAGCGGGAGGGGGTGAGCAGTTCTTC
once	TRBD1	15	TRBV7-2	TRBJ1-2	CASSVRQGVSGGYTF	TGTGCCAGCAGCGTACGACAGGGGGTCTCGGGTGGCTACACCTTC
.	TRBD1	13	TRBV25-1	TRBJ1-2	CASSSQGASGYTF	TGTGCCAGCAGTTCCCAGGGGGCGAGCGGCTACACCTTC
few	.	13	TRBV27	TRBJ1-2	CASSLVGDYGYTF	TGTGCCAGCAGTTTAGTGGGAGACTATGGCTACACCTTC
.	.	14	TRBV5-1	TRBJ2-1	CASSLPGGNGEQFF	TGCGCCAGCAGCCTCCCTGGCGGTAATGGCGAGCAGTTCTTC